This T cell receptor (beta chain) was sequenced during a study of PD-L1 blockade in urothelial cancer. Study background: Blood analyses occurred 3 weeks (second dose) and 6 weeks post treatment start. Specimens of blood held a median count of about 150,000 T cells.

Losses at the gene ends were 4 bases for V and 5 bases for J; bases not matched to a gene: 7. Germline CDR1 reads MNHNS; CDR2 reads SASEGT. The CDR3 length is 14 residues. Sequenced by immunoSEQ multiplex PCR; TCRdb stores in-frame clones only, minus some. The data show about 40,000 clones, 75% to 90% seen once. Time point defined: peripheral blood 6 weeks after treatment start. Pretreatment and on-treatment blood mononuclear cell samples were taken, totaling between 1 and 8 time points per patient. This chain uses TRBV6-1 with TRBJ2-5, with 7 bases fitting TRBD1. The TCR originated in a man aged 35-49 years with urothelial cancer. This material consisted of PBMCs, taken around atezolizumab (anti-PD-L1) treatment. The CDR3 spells CASSARTGGETQYF. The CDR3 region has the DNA TGTGCCAGCAGTGCACGGACAGGCGGCGAGACCCAGTACTTC.